The following is a TCR beta chain sequence with its context. What antigen it recognizes has not been identified. Base qualities are not recorded, but no much larger clone differs from it by a single base. This sample was included in a study of T cell responses to AZD1222 COVID-19 vaccine (dated by TCRdb to about 2021). Turning to the overall study: AZD1222 recipients with second doses at about 4 weeks or about 12 weeks were pooled, because spike-specific TCR depth and breadth did not differ between schedules. TCR sequencing covered fewer than 250 trial participants: some 210 given two doses of AZD1222 and approximately 26 given two doses of MenACWY control vaccine. Enrollment into the trials was organized by age into subgroups of 18-55, 56-69 and 70-plus years, and those subgroups contained approximately 150, 30 and 60 TCR-sequenced participants, respectively. Overall study outcomes, separate from this receptor: Conclusions about previously exposed vaccinees are limited, since just five or six AZD1222 recipients were seropositive for SARS-CoV-2 at baseline. Because no day 14 peak-response samples were available, the repertoires could be characterized only after the peak T cell response. Participants were mostly white British and included more females than males, and it was suggested by the authors that clonal diversity may have been underestimated. Reportedly, close to half of the unique spike-specific TCRs recognized epitopes lying outside the regions that are mutated in the B.1.351 and B.1.1.7 variants. In the small 56-69-year group, the increase in depth fell short of significance, most likely because of low power. Spike-specific TCR breadth and depth rose significantly after two AZD1222 doses compared with day 0 and with MenACWY recipients. Vaccine-associated CD4 TCRs spanned the whole spike protein, with dominant responses in regions 160-218 and 743-854.

At the junction V is shortened by 5 bases and J by 7 bases; bases outside the gene matches: 9. The CDR3 runs 15 residues from the cysteine to the phenylalanine. Only the CDR3 DNA stays, 45 bases, in frame from base 1. Based on the germline V gene, the CDR1 and CDR2 sequences are SGHTA and FQGNSA. The CDR3 regions of human TCRbeta chains were subjected to immunosequencing. On the authors' methods: TCRs in the repertoires were compared against a reference library of SARS-CoV-2-specific TCRs that had been generated with the MIRA antigen-specificity platform. Breadth was defined as the fraction of unique TCRs that were SARS-CoV-2-associated, and depth was defined as the fraction of total T cells that were SARS-CoV-2-associated. Using the MIRA data, each spike-specific TCR was mapped to the spike region that the TCR reacts to and placed in a CD4 or CD8 class. Log10-transformed breadth and depth values were compared by one-way ANOVA with Sidak's multiple comparisons tests. Held by TCRdb, this immuneACCESS table contains in-frame sequences only and omits some clones. Under half of the omission traces to an unresolved V gene where checked; the cause of the rest is unknown. That table furnishes V, J and clone size, whereas the DNA furnished D and trimming. The sample records some 120,000 clones, around 86% of which are singletons. The leading ten clones occupy approximately 8.1% of the sample.

The label giving this sample's time point can be read as: baseline before first vaccination. The vaccinee samples were drawn from two UK trials, COV001 and COV002, one of which was a single-blind randomized controlled phase 2/3 trial testing AZD1222 (ChAdOx1 nCoV-19) in healthy adults. For TCRbeta chain sequencing, PBMC samples from trial participants were taken at day 0 and at day 28 after the second dose. The sequence joins TRBV7-2 to TRBJ1-3; TRBD1 agrees with 9 junctional bases. The sequenced sample was peripheral blood, obtained on day 0 of AZD1222 vaccination. The source of this sequence is an adult in good health. The DNA sequence is TGTGCCAGCAGCCCCTCCAGACAGGGGGGGAACACCATATATTTT. This is translated as CASSPSRQGGNTIYF.